This entry features one T cell receptor (beta chain) sequence. The authors' processing: Reference gene primers were amplified, and this amplification served to estimate nucleated cell counts. The repertoire was sequenced with immunoSEQ multiplex PCR; TCRdb's copy has only in-frame clones and lacks some. The D gene and trimming were derived from the DNA, and the V and J assignments and clone size from that table. The sample shows around 230,000 clones, roughly 90% of them seen only once. This record belongs to a study of blood T cell repertoires in COVID-19. Study-wide context: Samples taken during acute and convalescent COVID-19 were collected in the United States, Italy and Spain. T cells, B-cell-depleted T cells, or PBMCs provided the cDNA or gDNA that served as material.

The study recruited people aged about 18 to 89 years across some 23 US areas. What was sequenced was PBMCs or T cells enriched from blood (not recorded which). This TCR derives from a man aged 18 to 30 with acute COVID-19.

CDR3 protein: CATSDLEGGYTF. The CDR3 region has the DNA TGTGCCACCAGTGATCTGGAGGGTGGCTACACCTTC. The gene calls are TRBV24-1 and TRBJ1-2; D call uncertain. Germline V gives CDR1 KGHDR, CDR2 SFDVKD. This CDR3 has 12 amino acids. Trimming pared 3 bases from V and 7 bases from J, leaving 8 bases between.